Included here is one T cell receptor beta chain sequence, with context. Its antigen is undetermined. The record originates from a study of cytomegalovirus exposure and HLA in healthy donors. Findings of the study overall: In a later analysis, the majority of CMV-associated beta chains seemingly showed HLA restriction.

The PCR used 60 Vbeta and 13 Jbeta primers. Sequencing used immunoSEQ multiplex PCR; TCRdb keeps in-frame clones, though not all of them. Among more than 100,000 clones listed, approximately 82% were seen once. Sequencing was done on a sample of PBMCs. This receptor was obtained from a middle-aged man in good health and CMV-seronegative.

The CDR3 loop reads CASSRGLSSYEQYF. The CDR3, as DNA: TGTGCCAGCAGCAGGGGCCTAAGCTCCTACGAGCAGTACTTC. The chain is built from TRBV5-8 and TRBJ2-7; a weak D match, TRBD1 (5 bases). Per germline, CDR1 SGHTS and CDR2 YDEGEE. This CDR3 is built from 14 residues. The V and J ends lost 4 bases and 0 bases respectively, with 11 bases between them.